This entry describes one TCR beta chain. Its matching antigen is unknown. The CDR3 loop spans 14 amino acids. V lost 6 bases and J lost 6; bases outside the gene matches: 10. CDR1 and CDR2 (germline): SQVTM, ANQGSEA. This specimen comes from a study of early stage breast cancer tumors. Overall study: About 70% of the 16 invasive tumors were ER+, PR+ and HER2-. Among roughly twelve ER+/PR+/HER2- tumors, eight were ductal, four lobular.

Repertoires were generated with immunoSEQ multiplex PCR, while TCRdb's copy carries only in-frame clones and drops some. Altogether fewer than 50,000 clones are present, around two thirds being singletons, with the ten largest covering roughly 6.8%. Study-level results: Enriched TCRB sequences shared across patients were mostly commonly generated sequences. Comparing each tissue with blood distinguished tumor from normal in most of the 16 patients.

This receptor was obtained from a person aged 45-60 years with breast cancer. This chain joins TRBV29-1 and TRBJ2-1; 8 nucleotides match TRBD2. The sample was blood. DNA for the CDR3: TGCAGCGTCGAGGGACTAGTAGGGGGCAATGAGCAGTTCTTC. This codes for CSVEGLVGGNEQFF.